These 20 T cell receptor beta chains came from one sample sequenced in a study of tumor-infiltrating lymphocytes in primary liver carcinoma. Both RNA and DNA were isolated together from approximately 20-30 mg of bulk tissue that had not been sorted. The template, roughly 550 ng total RNA, yielded TCR beta cDNA made with a constant-region primer. Slightly modified ARM-PCR with three nested multiplex PCR rounds yielded TCR beta libraries. Rounds one and two of PCR, each of roughly 10 cycles, were primed with TRBV1-TRBV30 forward primers and a C-beta reverse primer. TCRdb independently ran MiXCR on the multiplex PCR reads; one entry per CDR3 protein. The table has over 75,000 distinct CDR3 sequences, 55% to 75% seen once; the top ten hold around 25%. Sequencing was performed on tumor-adjacent normal liver tissue. All receptors derive from a man aged 40-50 years with primary liver carcinoma and hepatitis B virus infection.

In regard to this clonotype: Given a much more abundant clone one base away, this may be a read error. The rearrangement uses TRBV30 and TRBJ2-7, with a possible D match to TRBD1 (6 bases). V was pared by 6 bases and J by 3 bases, with 15 bases between. The CDR3 consists of 13 residues. Germline V gives CDR1 GTSNPN, CDR2 SVGIG (reference sequence). CDR3 residues: CACTGSLNYEQYF. DNA of the CDR3: TGTGCCTGTACAGGGTCCCTGAACTACGAGCAGTACTTC.

About this clonotype itself: An end of the junction differs from the germline gene, which may be a read error. This sequence joins TRBV11-2 and TRBJ2-7; D uncertain. CDR3 length equals 14 residues. Germline lookup yields CDR1 SGHAT and CDR2 FQNNGV. CDR3 bases: TGTGTCAGTAGCTTAACCGATGGAGCCTACGGGCAGTACTTC. Amino acid sequence: CVSSLTDGAYGQYF.

With respect to this clonotype: One end of the junction fails to match germline, which may point to a read error. V gene TRBV11-2 combines with J gene TRBJ2-7; 10 nucleotides agree with TRBD2. Germline CDR1 and CDR2: SGHAT and FQNNGV. This CDR3 contains 15 residues. In DNA form, the CDR3 reads TGTGCCAGCAGCTTAATACTAGCGGGAAAACACGAGCGGTACTTC. This encodes CASSLILAGKHERYF.

A word on this clonotype: A junction end diverges from the germline sequence, so it may reflect a read error. The gene calls are TRBV4-1 and TRBJ2-7; D might be TRBD1 or TRBD2, each matching 6 bases. CDR3 length: 16 amino acids. Germline values: CDR1 MGHRA, CDR2 YSYEKL. For the CDR3, the DNA is TGTGCCAGCAGCCAAGGGGGGACTTGCGGGAAACACGAGCAGTACTTC. Translation: CASSQGGTCGKHEQYF.

On this clonotype itself: One base away lies a much larger clone, so this may be a sequencing read error. This chain links TRBV5-6 with TRBJ2-3, with 10 bases that match TRBD2. The CDR3 runs 16 residues. Germline CDR1 is SGHDT and CDR2 is YYEEEE. Here the CDR3 DNA reads TGTGTCAGCAGCTTGGGACTAGCGATTAGAACAGATACGCAGTATTTT. Its protein product is CVSSLGLAIRTDTQYF.

The chain employs TRBV11-2 and TRBJ2-2; D is possibly TRBD1 or TRBD2 (5 bases each). Deletions cut 9 bases from V and 10 bases from J, with 18 bases between. CDR1 and CDR2 from the germline V gene are SGHAT and FQNNGV. This CDR3 region has 13 residues. CDR3 loop: CARSLGLGTELFF. The CDR3 DNA follows: TGTGCCAGGAGTTTAGGTTTAGGGACGGAGCTGTTTTTT.

About this clonotype itself: The conserved closing phenylalanine or tryptophan is absent in this CDR3, likely reflecting a read error. The rearrangement uses TRBV11-2 and TRBJ2-7; TRBD2 matches 7 bases. Looked up from germline, CDR1 is SGHAT and CDR2 is FQNNGV. This CDR3 is 16 amino acids long. The CDR3 sequence: CAGSSFPGLRSNEQYL. The CDR3 bases are TGTGCCGGCAGCTCTTTCCCGGGACTAAGGTCCAACGAGCAGTACCTC.

This clonotype was counted at least ten times. This rearrangement joins TRBV6-6 to TRBJ2-1; D gene ambiguous. CDR1 MNHNY and CDR2 SVGAGI come from the germline V gene (reference sequence). Deletions cut 9 bases from V and 9 bases from J, with 15 bases between. The CDR3 is 12 residues long. The CDR3 reads CARTGFFGEQFF. The CDR3 DNA is TGTGCCAGGACGGGCTTTTTCGGTGAGCAGTTCTTC.

As for this clonotype: A single base separates this from a much larger clone, so it may be a read error. The chain couples TRBV14 to TRBJ2-1; D remains ambiguous. Germline loops: CDR1 SGHDN, CDR2 FVKESK. This CDR3 is 16 amino acids long. The CDR3 reads CASSQRGPGSYNGQFF. Here the CDR3 DNA reads TGTGCCAGCAGCCAAAGAGGCCCGGGCTCCTACAATGGGCAGTTCTTC.

The chain links TRBV11-2 to TRBJ2-3; D is ambiguous. In germline, CDR1 is SGHAT, CDR2 FQNNGV. The V and J ends lost 5 bases and 1 base respectively, with 16 bases between them. CDR3 length equals 16 residues. CDR3 bases: TGTGCCAGCAGCGGCCCCACGGCGTGGTGCACAGATACGCAGTATTTT. This codes for CASSGPTAWCTDTQYF.

Remarks on this clonotype: This may be a read error: a much more frequent sequence differs by one nucleotide. V is TRBV7-8 and J is TRBJ2-1; no definite D call. The CDR3 length is 13 residues. Germline V CDR1 and CDR2: SGHVS, FQNEAQ. V dropped 5 bases and J dropped 9 bases, with 14 bases sitting between them. This CDR3 is CASSPSTSFEQFF. The CDR3 coding sequence is TGTGCCAGCAGCCCTTCCACCTCGTTTGAGCAGTTCTTC.

Regarding this clonotype: One junction end does not reproduce the germline sequence, and a read error may be involved. CDR3 in DNA: TGTGCCAACAGTACCGCCGGGACTAGCGTACAAGGGGATACGCAGTATTTT. Amino acid sequence: CANSTAGTSVQGDTQYF. This rearrangement joins TRBV2 to TRBJ2-3; TRBD2 matches at 10 bases. Germline V CDR1 and CDR2: SNHLY, FYNNEI. There are 17 residues in the CDR3.

To note about this clonotype: A much larger clonotype is one base distant, so this may be a read error. The gene calls are TRBV4-1 and TRBJ2-7; 9 bases match TRBD1. Germline V gives CDR1 MGHRA, CDR2 YSYEKL. The CDR3 covers 13 residues. V dropped 4 bases and J dropped 9; count of bases not matched to a gene: 7. This chain's CDR3 is CASSPLDRGGQYF. CDR3 nucleotide sequence: TGCGCCAGCAGCCCCTTGGACAGGGGCGGGCAGTACTTC.

To note about this clonotype: Relative to the germline gene, one junction end is altered; a read error may explain this. The chain is built from TRBV4-1 and TRBJ2-7; D perhaps matches TRBD2 (6 bases). CDR3 length: 16 residues. The germline V gene has CDR1 MGHRA and CDR2 YSYEKL. CDR3 region: CASSHGGAGSSYEQYF. The CDR3 DNA follows: TGCGCCAGCAGCCATGGTGGGGCGGGGAGCTCCTACGAGCAGTATTTC.

Notes on this clonotype: A read error may account for a junction end that differs from germline. This chain joins TRBV11-2 and TRBJ2-2; tentative D call: TRBD2 (6 bases). Germline assignment: CDR1 SGHAT and CDR2 FQNNGV. The CDR3 totals 15 residues. The CDR3 nucleotides are TGTGCCAGCAGCTTAGGCGGGGCGAATACCGGGGAGCTGTTTTTT. This translates into CASSLGGANTGELFF. The entire variable domain, with the rest obtained from reference TRBV11-2 and TRBJ2-2, is as follows: EAGVAQSPRYKIIEKRQSVAFWCNPISGHATLYWYQQILGQGPKLLIQFQNNGVVDDSQLPKDRFSAERLKGVDSTLKIQPAKLEDSAVYLCASSLGGANTGELFFGEGSRLTVL.

This clonotype was found once. The CDR3 does not close with the conserved phenylalanine or tryptophan, likely indicating a read error. The gene calls are TRBV6-5 and TRBJ2-3; D is undetermined. CDR3 length: 14 amino acids. Germline V gives CDR1 MNHEY, CDR2 SVGAGI. Written as DNA, the CDR3 is TGTGCCAGCAATTACGCCCCGGCGGAGAATGTGCAGTATTTG. It translates to CASNYAPAENVQYL.

The sample holds one count of this clonotype. With a much larger clone just one base away, this may be a read error. The chain uses TRBV14 and TRBJ2-4, with 8 bases fitting TRBD1. Losses at the gene ends were 6 bases for V and 13 bases for J; bases not matched to a gene: 8. CDR1 and CDR2 (germline): SGHDN, FVKESK. The CDR3 sequence is 12 residues long. The CDR3 sequence is CASRPGQGSQYF. CDR3 nucleotide sequence: TGTGCCAGCAGGCCCGGACAGGGAAGCCAGTACTTC. Combining the CDR3 with reference TRBV14 and TRBJ2-4 gives the whole variable domain EAGVTQFPSHSVIEKGQTVTLRCDPISGHDNLYWYRRVMGKEIKFLLHFVKESKQDESGMPNNRFLAERTGGTYSTLKVQPAELEDSGVYFCASRPGQGSQYFGAGTRLSVL.

This clonotype was detected a few times. With a much larger clone just one base away, this may be a read error. The chain carries TRBV4-2 and TRBJ2-3; TRBD2 agrees at 8 bases. The CDR3 length is 18 residues. CDR1 and CDR2 from the germline V gene are LGHNA and YNFKEQ. CDR3 in DNA: TGTGCCAGCAGCCAAGAACCAGCGGGAGTATTGGGCACAGATATGCAGTATTTT. Residues: CASSQEPAGVLGTDMQYF.

Note on this clonotype: Its ends do not fully match the called genes, so a read error is possible. The chain has TRBV11-2 and TRBJ2-5; weak D call: TRBD2 (6 bases). Germline V gene sequence: CDR1 SGHAT, CDR2 FQNNGV. This CDR3 contains 16 residues. As DNA, the CDR3 is TGCGCCTGCAAATCCCGGGACTCGGCCCACCAAGAGGCCCAGTACTTC. Encoded protein: CACKSRDSAHQEAQYF.

This clonotype was seen more than once but under ten times. Germline is not matched at one junction end, which may reflect a read error. The V and J genes are TRBV4-1 and TRBJ2-1; D is unresolved. Germline CDR1 MGHRA, CDR2 YSYEKL. This CDR3 spans 15 amino acids. CDR3 nucleotides: TGCACCAGCAGCCAACCCTTGGCTGAATACAATGAGCAGTTCTTC. Translation gives CTSSQPLAEYNEQFF.